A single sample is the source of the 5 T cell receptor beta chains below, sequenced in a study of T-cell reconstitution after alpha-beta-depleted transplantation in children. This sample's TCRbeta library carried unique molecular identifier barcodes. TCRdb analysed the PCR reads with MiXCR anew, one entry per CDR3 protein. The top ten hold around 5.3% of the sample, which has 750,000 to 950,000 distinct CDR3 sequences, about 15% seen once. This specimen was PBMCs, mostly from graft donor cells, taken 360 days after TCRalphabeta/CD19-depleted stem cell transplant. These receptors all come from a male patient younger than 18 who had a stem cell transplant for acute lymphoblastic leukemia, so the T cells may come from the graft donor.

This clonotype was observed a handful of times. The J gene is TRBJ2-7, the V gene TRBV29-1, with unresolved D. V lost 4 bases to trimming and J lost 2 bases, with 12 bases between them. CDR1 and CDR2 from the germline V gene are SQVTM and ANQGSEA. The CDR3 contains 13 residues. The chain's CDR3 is CSVALHRAYEQYF. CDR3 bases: TGCAGCGTTGCTCTACACCGAGCCTACGAGCAGTACTTC.

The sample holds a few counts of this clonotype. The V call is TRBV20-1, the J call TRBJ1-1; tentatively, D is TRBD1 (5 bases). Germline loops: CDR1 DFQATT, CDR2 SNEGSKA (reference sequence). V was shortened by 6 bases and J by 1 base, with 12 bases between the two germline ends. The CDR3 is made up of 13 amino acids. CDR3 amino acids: CSARDGENTEAFF. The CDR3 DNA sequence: TGCAGTGCAAGGGACGGTGAGAACACTGAAGCTTTCTTT.

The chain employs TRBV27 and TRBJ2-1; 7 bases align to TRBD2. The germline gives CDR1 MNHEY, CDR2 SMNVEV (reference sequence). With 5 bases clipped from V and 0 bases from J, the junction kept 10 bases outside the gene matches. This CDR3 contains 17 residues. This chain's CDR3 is CASSPQTGTTSYNEQFF. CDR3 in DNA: TGTGCCAGCAGTCCGCAGACCGGGACTACCTCCTACAATGAGCAGTTCTTC.

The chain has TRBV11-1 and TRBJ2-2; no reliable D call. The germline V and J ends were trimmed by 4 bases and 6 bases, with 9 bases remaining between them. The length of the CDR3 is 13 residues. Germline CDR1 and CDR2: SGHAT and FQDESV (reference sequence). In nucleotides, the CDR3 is TGTGCCAGCAGCTACGGTGAAGCCGGGGAGCTGTTTTTT. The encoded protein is CASSYGEAGELFF.

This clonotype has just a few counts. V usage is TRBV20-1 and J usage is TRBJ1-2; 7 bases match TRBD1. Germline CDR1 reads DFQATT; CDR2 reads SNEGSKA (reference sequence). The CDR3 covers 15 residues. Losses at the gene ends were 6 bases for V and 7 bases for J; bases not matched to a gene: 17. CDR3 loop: CSASNLRQGPSGYTF. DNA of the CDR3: TGCAGTGCCTCGAACCTCAGACAGGGTCCGAGTGGCTACACCTTC.